This T cell receptor beta chain was captured in a study of regulatory and conventional T cells in RAG deficiency (dated by TCRdb to about 2017). In the study overall: The study used high-throughput TCR beta sequencing to compare repertoire diversity and composition of Treg, conventional CD4+ and CD8+ T cells between RAG-deficient patients and healthy controls.

General study outcomes and caveats: Markedly lower Shannon entropy and higher Simpson indices were observed in RAG-deficient patients than in control T-cell subpopulations. Shorter CDR3 lengths were found in all patient T-cell subsets, and >85% Treg-Tconv repertoire overlap at nucleotide and amino acid level was observed in Omenn syndrome patients. Some T-cell subset analyses were not performed for some subjects. The CD25-high CD127-low cells sorted from Omenn syndrome patients may be peripherally activated cells rather than true Treg cells. In Omenn syndrome and CID/AS patients compared with controls, around 100-fold fewer unique TCR beta sequences were detected from Treg cells, versus 8.5 to 10-fold fewer for other subsets.

This clone was found a few times. Its antigen specificity is not known. It has no much larger one-base neighbor in the sample; base qualities were not kept. The protocol used for the library was the immunoSEQ multiplex PCR assay. Genomic DNA from the sorted T-cell subsets was used to amplify and sequence rearranged TCR beta chain products. The paper's data handling went like this. Shannon entropy and Simpson indices were used to measure the diversity of productive TCR beta rearrangements in each repertoire. Clonal expansion was assessed by the summed frequency of the 100 most abundant productive TCR beta clonotypes among total reads. The TRB repertoires were evaluated with a self-reactivity index based on amino acid usage at CDR3beta positions 6 and 7. Two-way ANOVA was used for repertoire analyses, while Student t or Mann-Whitney tests were used for flow cytometric analyses. TCRdb provides this immuneACCESS table in a form limited to in-frame rearrangements. Some clones are lacking; in checked studies, under half of them reflect an unresolved V gene, and why the rest are absent is not known. V, J and clone size derive from that table, while D and trimming were established from the DNA sequence. Within this sample are more than 40,000 clones, with about 90% of them counted one time only. Jointly, the top ten make up roughly 0.5% of the sample.

Before genomic DNA was extracted, conventional CD4+ T cells were isolated from blood as CD25-low CD127-high cells. About eight healthy control donors served as the comparison group for repertoire analyses. Spanning cysteine to phenylalanine, the CDR3 consists of 16 amino acids. Only the CDR3 portion is preserved as DNA: 48 bases, with reading frame beginning at the first base. The germline V gene provides CDR1 MGHDK and CDR2 SYGVNS. The germline V and J ends show losses of 3 bases and 3 bases respectively, and no gene match explains 4 bases of the junction. These same records also appear under a second study, on regulatory T cells. The second paper further reports: For the multiplex PCR, 52 forward TRBV primers and 13 reverse TRBJ primers were used, and amplification bias was corrected with both assay-based and computational methods. Repertoires from patients had restricted unique TRB V-J pairs and skewed V and J gene usage, with the strongest effect in regulatory T cells. T-cell receptor beta repertoires of sorted regulatory, conventional CD4+ and CD8+ T cells were compared between CD3G-deficient patients and healthy controls. Ficoll density separation was used to isolate peripheral blood mononuclear cells. Within the immunoSEQ assay, multiplex PCR amplified rearranged TRB loci from genomic DNA. An Illumina HiSeq platform was used to sequence the TRB amplicons. Raw sequences were error-filtered and aligned to reference gene sequences by custom algorithms, then analyzed with the immunoSEQ online tools. The frequencies of productive and nonproductive TRB rearrangements were evaluated among unique sequences as well as among total sequences. Group comparisons used t tests, Mann-Whitney tests or two-way ANOVA run in Prism software.

The sequenced sample was CD4+ effector T cells sorted from blood. The TCR originated in a human donor in good health. The chain uses TRBV25-1 and TRBJ2-2; a stretch of 10 junction bases matches TRBD2. The CDR3 reads as follows: CASSEKAGGYTGELFF. The DNA sequence is as follows: TGTGCCAGCAGTGAGAAAGCGGGGGGGTACACCGGGGAGCTGTTTTTT.